This T cell receptor beta chain was found in a study of regulatory T cells in long-lasting Graves disease. Time point: newly diagnosed GD, antithyroid drugs for less than 3 months. Extracted PBMC RNA gave rise to the TCR library. Sequencing libraries for TCR beta were prepared with iRepertoire HTBI primers and Arm-PCR of CDR3 regions. Via MiXCR, TCRdb re-called the multiplex PCR reads, giving one row per CDR3 protein. The profile shows roughly 560,000 distinct CDR3 sequences, 15% to 20% of them singletons. This clonotype turned up a few times. Its antigen is unknown. Study findings and constraints: Tissue studied was limited to peripheral blood, excluding thyroid tissue.

Trimming stripped 0 bases from V and 8 bases from J, with 9 bases between. Germline CDR1 and CDR2: LGHDT and YNNKEL (reference sequence). The CDR3 contains 13 residues. The data were also submitted as part of a second study, on T cells in Graves' hyperthyroidism and ophthalmopathy. Per that study: A model of 13 V-J features distinguished ophthalmopathy from stable hyperthyroidism. Ophthalmopathy prediction by the model preceded onset by a median about 6 months.

The rearrangement uses TRBV3-1 and TRBJ2-3; D is perhaps TRBD2 (7 bases). Sequencing was performed on peripheral blood mononuclear cells (PBMCs), taken at new diagnosis, from a patient treated with antithyroid drugs. The TCR originated in a woman aged 40 to 65 with Graves disease. CDR3 nucleotides: TGTGCCAGCAGCCAAGAGGGGGGGGCTACGCAGTATTTT. It specifies CASSQEGGATQYF.